What follows are 19 T cell receptor beta chains derived from one specimen sequenced in a study of monozygotic twins with inflammatory bowel disease. TCRdb re-called the 5' RACE reads; one entry per CDR3 protein, DNA not given. This sample contains around 380,000 distinct CDR3 sequences. The specimen sequenced was blood. The origin of the receptors is a human donor with ulcerative colitis or Crohn's disease, or a healthy co-twin of an affected twin (not recorded which).

The rearrangement links TRBV24-1 to TRBJ1-5. The CDR3 runs 15 residues. Germline CDR1 KGHDR, CDR2 SFDVKD. This CDR3 reads CATSDRDGLNQPQHF.

The chain is built from TRBV5-4 and TRBJ2-1; there is no DNA to check the TCRdb D call of TRBD1. The CDR3 has 17 amino acids. The germline CDR1 and CDR2 sequences are SGHNT and YYREEE (reference sequence). The CDR3 loop reads CASSFYSGTGTGNEQFF.

This chain connects TRBV7-9 to TRBJ2-5; the D gene TCRdb calls, TRBD1, cannot be checked with no DNA. This CDR3 spans 14 amino acids. Germline-derived CDR1 and CDR2 are SEHNR and FQNEAQ (reference sequence). Here the CDR3 reads CASSWTGGDETQYF.

The CDR3 loop is CASSPETLGLFF. The gene calls are TRBV18 and TRBJ1-4. Germline V CDR1 and CDR2: KGHSH, LQKENI. CDR3 length equals 12 residues.

The chain is built from TRBV7-9 and TRBJ2-3. Germline V gene sequence: CDR1 SEHNR, CDR2 FQNEAQ (reference sequence). This CDR3 comprises 14 residues. CDR3 loop: CASSLYEATDTQYF.

The chain combines TRBV6-1 with TRBJ1-1. The CDR3 sequence is 14 residues long. Germline CDR1 reads MNHNS; CDR2 reads SASEGT. CDR3 sequence: CASSTTRRNTEAFF.

The rearrangement links TRBV5-1 to TRBJ1-2; as DNA is missing, the TRBD1 call by TCRdb cannot be tested. CDR1 and CDR2 (germline): SGHRS, YFSETQ. CDR3 length equals 13 residues. The CDR3 here is CASSFDSLNGYTF.

The chain employs TRBV15 and TRBJ1-6; TCRdb selects TRBD1, and the lack of DNA leaves this call unchecked. The CDR3 is 14 amino acids. Germline CDR1 and CDR2: LNHNV and YYDKDF (reference sequence). The chain's CDR3 is CATKKTQGNSPLHF.

The chain recombines TRBV7-8 with TRBJ2-1; TCRdb designates TRBD2, a call that cannot be tested without DNA. This CDR3 contains 19 residues. The germline CDR1 and CDR2 sequences are SGHVS and FQNEAQ. The CDR3 region is CASSLGTSGELRAYNEQFF. Complete variable domain (other parts from reference TRBV7-8 and TRBJ2-1): GAGVSQSPRYKVAKRGQDVALRCDPISGHVSLFWYQQALGQGPEFLTYFQNEAQLDKSGLPSDRFFAERPEGSVSTLKIQRTQQEDSAVYLCASSLGTSGELRAYNEQFFGPGTRLTVL.

The chain uses TRBV6-4 and TRBJ2-7; the TCRdb call, TRBD2, lacks DNA for checking. CDR3 length equals 14 residues. Germline V CDR1 and CDR2: MRHNA, SNTAGT. Here the CDR3 reads CASRVAGVHYEQYF.

The rearrangement joins TRBV5-1 to TRBJ2-3; TCRdb selects TRBD2, and the lack of DNA leaves this call unchecked. There are 17 residues in the CDR3. Per the germline V gene, CDR1 is SGHRS and CDR2 is YFSETQ. This CDR3 is CASSLTTGLAGYPTQYF. Filled out from reference TRBV5-1 and TRBJ2-3, the complete variable domain reads KAGVTQTPRYLIKTRGQQVTLSCSPISGHRSVSWYQQTPGQGLQFLFEYFSETQRNKGNFPGRFSGRQFSNSRSEMNVSTLELGDSALYLCASSLTTGLAGYPTQYFGPGTRLTVL.

The chain employs TRBV11-2 and TRBJ2-7; TCRdb designates TRBD1, a call that cannot be tested without DNA. Germline V CDR1 and CDR2: SGHAT, FQNNGV. The CDR3 contains 11 residues. The CDR3 region is CASSPAGAQYF.

The chain joins TRBV27 to TRBJ1-1; TCRdb returns TRBD1, unconfirmable since there is no DNA. This CDR3 contains 13 residues. Germline V gene data show CDR1 as MNHEY and CDR2 as SMNVEV (reference sequence). CDR3 amino acids: CASSRYRGVEAFF.

This chain connects TRBV12-3 or TRBV12-4 to TRBJ2-5; TCRdb's D call of TRBD1 is untestable without DNA. This CDR3 contains 16 residues. The CDR3 loop reads CASSPIEGGRQETQYF.

The CDR3: CASSLFAWGRGQPISTDTQYF. The rearrangement joins TRBV12-3 or TRBV12-4 to TRBJ2-3; the TRBD1 assignment by TCRdb is unverifiable without DNA. This CDR3 has 21 amino acids.

The rearrangement links TRBV10-3 to TRBJ1-1; TCRdb proposes TRBD1, but this gene call is untestable without DNA. The CDR3 has 14 amino acids. Germline V lookup: CDR1 ENHRY, CDR2 SYGVKD. The CDR3 is CAISGDRGGTEAFF.

CDR3 protein: CASSLGTGLYGYTF. The chain carries TRBV5-6 and TRBJ1-2; TCRdb selects TRBD1, and the lack of DNA leaves this call unchecked. Germline V gene data show CDR1 as SGHDT and CDR2 as YYEEEE. The CDR3 totals 14 residues.

The chain couples TRBV20-1 to TRBJ2-1; TCRdb calls TRBD2, which cannot be checked without DNA. The CDR3 has 14 residues. The germline V gene has CDR1 DFQATT and CDR2 SNEGSKA (reference sequence). The CDR3 is CSAPGTSGNNEQFF.

The chain has TRBV5-1 and TRBJ1-3; TCRdb gives TRBD1 as the D gene, but with no DNA this cannot be confirmed. The CDR3 length is 15 residues. The germline gives CDR1 SGHRS, CDR2 YFSETQ. The CDR3 reads CASSYWDRSFGTIYF.